This record looks at one T cell receptor (beta chain) sequence and its context. The antigen remains undetermined. The sample comes from a study of T cells expressing NK-cell markers. In the study overall: CD3+CD56+NKG2C+, CD3+CD56+NKG2C- and CD3+CD56-NKG2C+ T cells, once sorted, supplied the TCR beta repertoires. With respect to HCMV, most of the eight sequenced donors were seropositive, and one was seronegative.

The CDR3 spans 13 residues. CDR1 and CDR2 from the germline V gene are MNHEY and SVGAGI. Study-level results: A range of roughly 1.0-8% of CD8+ T cells consisted of dominant NKG2C+ clonotypes in 6 or 7 donors.

Production of TCR beta cDNA relied on 5'RACE template switching with UMIs. TCRdb reprocessed the 5' RACE reads and keeps a single row for each CDR3 protein, giving no DNA. Its table records 150,000 or so distinct CDR3 sequences. This chain uses TRBV6-5 with TRBJ2-1; TCRdb lists TRBD1, though no DNA is available to test this call. What was sequenced was blood T cells: a sorted CD56 or NKG2C T cell subset, CD4+ or CD8+ T cells, or bulk PBMC T cells (not recorded which). The receptor was derived from a woman between 18 and 75 years old in good health. The CDR3 sequence: CASSYRTGNEQFF.